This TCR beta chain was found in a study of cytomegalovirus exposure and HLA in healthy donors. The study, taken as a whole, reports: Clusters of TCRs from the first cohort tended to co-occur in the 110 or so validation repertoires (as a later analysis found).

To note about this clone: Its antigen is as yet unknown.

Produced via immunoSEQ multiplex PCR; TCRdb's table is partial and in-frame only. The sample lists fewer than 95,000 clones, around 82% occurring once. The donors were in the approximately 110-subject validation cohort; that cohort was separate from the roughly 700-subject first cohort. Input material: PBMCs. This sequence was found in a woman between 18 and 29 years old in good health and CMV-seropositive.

CDR3 region: CASSQDPGVLTEAFF. The CDR3 DNA is TGCGCCAGCAGCCAAGACCCAGGGGTCCTAACTGAAGCTTTCTTT. The rearrangement uses TRBV4-1 and TRBJ1-1, with D perhaps matching TRBD1 (6 bases). Germline values: CDR1 MGHRA, CDR2 YSYEKL. The CDR3 extends over 15 amino acids. Trimming cost V 0 bases and J 5 bases, with 13 bases left between them.